Following are 4 T cell receptor beta chains from one sample sequenced in a study of T cell responses to AZD1222 COVID-19 vaccine. Profiled with immunoSEQ multiplex PCR; TCRdb holds only in-frame clones, not every one. The sample includes roughly 140,000 clones, approximately 91% of them seen just once. The source material was peripheral blood, sampled 28 days after the second AZD1222 dose. Source of these receptors: an adult who received the AZD1222 COVID-19 vaccine.

The chain couples TRBV4-1 to TRBJ1-2, with no clear D. V was pared by 3 bases and J by 0 bases, with 5 bases between. This CDR3 has 13 residues. CDR1 is MGHRA, CDR2 YSYEKL, per germline. As DNA, the CDR3 is TGCGCCAGCAGCCAGACCACTAACTATGGCTACACCTTC. Translating gives CASSQTTNYGYTF.

The V call is TRBV5-4, the J call TRBJ1-2; weak D call: TRBD1 (5 bases). The CDR3 length is 14 residues. Germline loops: CDR1 SGHNT, CDR2 YYREEE (reference sequence). V was trimmed by 1 base and J by 4 bases, leaving 11 bases between them. The CDR3 here is CASSLQGTIYGYTF. CDR3 coding DNA: TGTGCCAGCAGCTTGCAGGGAACAATCTATGGCTACACCTTC.

V is TRBV10-1 and J is TRBJ2-2; possibly TRBD2 for D (6 bases). Germline lookup yields CDR1 WNHNN and CDR2 SYGVQD (reference sequence). V dropped 2 bases and J dropped 1 base, with 14 bases sitting between them. CDR3 length equals 17 residues. The CDR3: CASSERGGDQNTGELFF. The CDR3, as DNA: TGCGCCAGCAGTGAGCGGGGCGGGGACCAGAACACCGGGGAGCTGTTTTTT.

The chain has TRBV12-3 or TRBV12-4 and TRBJ1-6; TRBD1 matches 9 bases. V lost 6 bases to trimming and J lost 10 bases; unmatched junction nucleotides: 4. This CDR3 comprises 13 residues. CDR3 nucleotides: TGTGCCAGCAGGAGGACAGGGGAATCACCCCTCCACTTT. Its protein is CASRRTGESPLHF.